The text below deals with one TCR beta chain. Primers included in the PCR were 60 Vbeta and 13 Jbeta primers. Sequenced by immunoSEQ multiplex PCR; TCRdb stores in-frame clones only, minus some. The sample holds over 65,000 clones; approximately 79% are singletons and the top ten take around an eighth. These data belong to a study of cytomegalovirus exposure and HLA in healthy donors. About the study: The Caucasian-associated ancestry cluster held about 80% of a few hundred genotyped donors.

The V end lost 4 bases, the J end lost 0 bases, and 4 bases lay between the germline ends. This CDR3 comprises 14 residues. Germline loops: CDR1 MGHRA, CDR2 YSYEKL. The receptor's source is a human donor in good health. Sequencing was carried out using PBMCs. This chain joins TRBV4-1 and TRBJ2-6; D remains ambiguous. The CDR3 DNA is TGCGCCAGCAGCCCTAACTCTGGGGCCAACGTCCTGACTTTC. Its translation is CASSPNSGANVLTF.